This T cell receptor (beta chain) was documented in a study of T cells after yellow fever vaccination (dated by TCRdb to the late 2010s). With respect to the entire study: The SMART-Seq v4 Ultra Low Input RNA kit was used to prepare libraries from fractions with low cell numbers. Bulk PBMC replicates and cell subsets were isolated from blood drawn at multiple timepoints before and after both primary and secondary immunization. Bulk TCR alpha and beta repertoires were sequenced longitudinally to track T-cell clones before and after primary and booster YFV17D yellow fever vaccination. Two healthy male donors, one aged 18 to 29 and one aged 30 to 40 years, made up the cohort.

About this clonotype: Its antigen is still unknown. Nothing much larger sits one base from this clone, and base qualities are not available.

Results the study describes overall, beyond this receptor: Most clones expanded after primary vaccination were re-detected after the booster (around 96% of CD4 and around 88% of CD8), suggesting broad memory maintenance. FACS-sorted repertoires could contain abundant contaminating clonotypes from the bulk population, so computational filtering was required. The secondary T-cell response was found to be weaker but faster than the primary response, with a peak reached on day 5 rather than on day 15. A small fraction of clonotypes showed up in both the CD4 and CD8 compartments, probably as a result of convergent recombination. The study included only two donors, which limits how far the findings can be generalized.

The meaning of the sample's treatment or condition label: live attenuated yellow fever vaccine strain. PBMCs were isolated from peripheral blood using a standard Ficoll-Paque protocol. Dynabeads CD4 and CD8 positive selection kits were used to isolate the CD4 and CD8 T-cell fractions. RNA was extracted with TriZol from bulk PBMCs, CD4 and CD8 fractions, and dextramer-positive and dextramer-negative fractions. Instrument on record: Illumina NovaSeq 6000. TCR cDNA was synthesized by 5'RACE template switching, through which a universal primer site and unique molecular identifiers were introduced. cDNA synthesis was primed from both the TCR alpha and TCR beta constant segments. Library amplification involved two PCR steps, and the second step added sample barcodes and sequencing adapters. Sequencing of libraries was performed on Illumina HiSeq 2500 (2x100 bp) or NovaSeq (2x150 bp). Per the original workflow: Demultiplexing of reads and collapsing into UMI consensus sequences were performed with MIGEC, and V(D)J alignment was carried out with MiXCR. Vaccine-responding clonotypes were defined with edgeR using replicate PBMC samples, requiring FDR below 0.01 and a log2 fold change above 5 up to day 15. Each bulk clonotype was labeled CD4 or CD8 based on which sequenced repertoire, CD4 or CD8, contained the clonotype at higher abundance. TCRdb took the public reads, trimmed them with fastp at Q25, ran MiXCR for clone calling and kept in-frame beta chains. Duplicate CDR3 protein sequences are folded into a single record with the most common DNA and genes. TCRdb assigned the V and J calls; the authors' analysis was not used. In all, the sample holds some 150,000 distinct CDR3 sequences, and about 10% of those were seen once. The top ten hold 36% of the sample.

The CDR3 runs 14 amino acids, cysteine and phenylalanine included. The only DNA kept is the CDR3, 42 bases in frame from the first base. According to the germline V gene, CDR1 reads KGHSH and CDR2 reads LQKENI. V loses 4 bases of germline sequence and J loses 2 bases, and the interval between the two ends is 8 bases. Sequences were derived from CD8+ T cells sorted from PBMCs, sampled 15 days after the yellow fever booster vaccination. The receptor chain draws on TRBV18 and TRBJ2-2; the D segment may tentatively be TRBD1 or TRBD2, each giving 5 matched bases. The sequence was obtained from a man younger than 30 who received the YFV17D yellow fever vaccine. The DNA reads as follows: TGTGCCAGCTCACGGGACCTCAACACCGGGGAGCTGTTTTTT. It specifies CASSRDLNTGELFF.